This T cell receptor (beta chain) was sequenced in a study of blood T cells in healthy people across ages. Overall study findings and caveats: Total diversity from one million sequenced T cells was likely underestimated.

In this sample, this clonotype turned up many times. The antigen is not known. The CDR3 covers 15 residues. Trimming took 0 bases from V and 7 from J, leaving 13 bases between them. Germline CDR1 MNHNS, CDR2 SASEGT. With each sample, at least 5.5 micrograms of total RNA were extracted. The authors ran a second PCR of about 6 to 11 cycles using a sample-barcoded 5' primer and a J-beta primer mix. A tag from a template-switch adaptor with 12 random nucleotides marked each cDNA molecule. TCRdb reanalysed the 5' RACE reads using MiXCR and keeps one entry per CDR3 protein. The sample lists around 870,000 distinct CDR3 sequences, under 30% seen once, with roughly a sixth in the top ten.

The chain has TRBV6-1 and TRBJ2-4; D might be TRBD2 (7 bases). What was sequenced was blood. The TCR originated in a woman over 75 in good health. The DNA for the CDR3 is TGTGCCAGCAGTGAAGCGAGGGGGGGGGCGAACATTCAGTACTTC. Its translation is CASSEARGGANIQYF.